Sequencing of this T cell receptor beta chain was carried out in a study of metastatic and nonmetastatic thyroid tumors. Germline CDR1 is SGHNT and CDR2 is YYREEE (reference sequence). V shed 6 bases and J shed 3 bases, with 10 bases lying between them. This CDR3 has 13 amino acids. Methods used by the authors: Clinicopathological groups supplied CDR3 differences that were used to build a distant-metastasis classifier for papillary thyroid cancer. Using MiXCR, TCRdb re-called clones from the PCR reads. TCRdb assigned the V and J calls; the authors' analysis was not used. The sample carries tens of thousands of clones, 12% recorded once. All patients were treatment-naive before thyroid surgery. This clone occurred many times.

The rearrangement joins TRBV5-4 to TRBJ1-3; D might be TRBD1 (5 bases). This TCR was recovered from a female donor with papillary thyroid cancer or a benign thyroid nodule (not recorded which). Some clones in this sample may be carry-over from other donors' samples. Sequencing input: tumor tissue. CDR3 nucleotides: TGTGCCAGCAATCGGGGGGGTGGAAACACCATATATTTT. As protein: CASNRGGGNTIYF. Variable domain in full (rest from reference TRBV5-4 and TRBJ1-3): ETGVTQSPTHLIKTRGQQVTLRCSSQSGHNTVSWYQQALGQGPQFIFQYYREEENGRGNFPPRFSGLQFPNYSSELNVNALELDDSALYLCASNRGGGNTIYFGEGSWLTVV.